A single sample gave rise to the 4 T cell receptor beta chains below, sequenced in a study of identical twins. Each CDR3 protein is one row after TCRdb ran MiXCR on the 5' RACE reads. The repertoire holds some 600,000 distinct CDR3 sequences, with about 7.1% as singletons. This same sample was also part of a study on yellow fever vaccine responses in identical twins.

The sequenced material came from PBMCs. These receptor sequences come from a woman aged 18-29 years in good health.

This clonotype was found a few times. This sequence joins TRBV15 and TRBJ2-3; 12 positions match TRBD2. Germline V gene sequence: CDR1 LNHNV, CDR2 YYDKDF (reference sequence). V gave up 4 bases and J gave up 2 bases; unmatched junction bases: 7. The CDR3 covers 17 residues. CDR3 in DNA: TGTGCCACCAGCACTCGTGGACTAGCGGGGTACACAGATACGCAGTATTTT. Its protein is CATSTRGLAGYTDTQYF.

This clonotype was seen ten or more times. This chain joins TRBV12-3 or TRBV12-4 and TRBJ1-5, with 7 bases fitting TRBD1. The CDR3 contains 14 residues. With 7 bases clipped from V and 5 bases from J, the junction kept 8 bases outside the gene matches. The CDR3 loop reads CASTAGTEHQPQHF. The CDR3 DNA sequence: TGTGCCAGCACCGCTGGGACAGAACATCAGCCCCAGCATTTT.

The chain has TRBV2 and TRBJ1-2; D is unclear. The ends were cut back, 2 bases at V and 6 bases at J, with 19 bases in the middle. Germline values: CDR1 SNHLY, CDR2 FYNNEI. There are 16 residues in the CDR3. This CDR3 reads CASSEPYSVGLHGYTF. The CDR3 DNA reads TGTGCCAGCAGTGAACCTTACTCGGTGGGTTTACATGGCTACACCTTC.

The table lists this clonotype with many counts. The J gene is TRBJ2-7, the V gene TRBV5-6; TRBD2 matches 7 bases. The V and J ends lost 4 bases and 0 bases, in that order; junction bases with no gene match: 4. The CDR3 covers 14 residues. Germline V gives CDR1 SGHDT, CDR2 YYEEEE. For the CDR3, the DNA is TGTGCCAGCAGCGTGCCTAGCGGCTCCTACGAGCAGTACTTC. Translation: CASSVPSGSYEQYF.